The subject of this entry is one T cell receptor (beta chain). The V gene's germline CDR1 is SGHTA and CDR2 FQGNSA. CDR3 size: 16 residues. The sample belongs to a study of T cells expressing NK-cell markers. Each CDR3 protein gets one entry in TCRdb, which reprocessed the 5' RACE reads and gives no DNA. This sample's table reports around 100,000 distinct CDR3 sequences. The gene calls are TRBV7-2 and TRBJ2-3; absent DNA, TCRdb's TRBD1 call cannot be checked. This TCR was recovered from a woman between 18 and 75 years old in good health. The sequenced sample consisted of blood T cells: a sorted CD56 or NKG2C T cell subset, CD4+ or CD8+ T cells, or bulk PBMC T cells (not recorded which). The CDR3 region is CASRLTARGGTDTQYF.